This T cell receptor beta chain comes out of a study of cytomegalovirus exposure and HLA in healthy donors. Study-level findings and limits: By a later analysis, the bulk of CMV-associated TCR beta chains appeared HLA-restricted. Later analysis associated a missense DCLRE1C variant with TCR beta V- and J-gene trimming. TCR beta V segments were, for the most part, productive about 87% or about 30% of the time in an earlier analysis.

With regard to this clone: Its antigen is undetermined.

The primer mix had 60 Vbeta and 13 Jbeta primers. As handled by the study authors: The count from a later analysis was 60 million to 85 million unique TCR beta chains, 9 million to 12 million of them shared. Assay used: immunoSEQ multiplex PCR; TCRdb lists only in-frame clones, some missing. Clone size and V and J calls were adopted from that table, with D and trimming inferred from the DNA. In the table there are 100,000 or so clones, roughly 80% of which are singletons. The germline CDR1 and CDR2 sequences are SGHNT and YYREEE (reference sequence). The CDR3 totals 12 residues. Trimming cost V 3 bases and J 5 bases, with 9 bases left between them.

Sequencing was done on a sample of PBMCs. The genes are TRBV5-4 and TRBJ2-7; D gene ambiguous. This receptor was taken from a woman between 40 and 55 years old in good health and CMV-seropositive. The CDR3 sequence: CASSWPQDEQYF. The CDR3 nucleotides are TGTGCCAGCAGCTGGCCCCAGGACGAGCAGTACTTC.